This passage covers 15 T cell receptor beta chains from one sample sequenced in a study of response to subunit inactivated influenza vaccine. TCRdb passed the RT-PCR reads through MiXCR, listing each CDR3 protein once. The sample records about 540,000 distinct CDR3 sequences, under 30% being singletons. The same data also went into a second study, on T cells expressing NK-cell markers. Turning to that study: UMIs were included in TCR beta cDNA generated by 5'RACE template switching.

The sample here was CD4+ T cells sorted from PBMCs, taken less than 13 days after vaccination. The receptor set was obtained from a man aged 50 to 60 who received an inactivated influenza vaccine.

Only a few counts were recorded for this clonotype. This chain's CDR3 is CAWIGAGEAFF. The CDR3, as DNA: TGTGCCTGGATTGGGGCGGGGGAAGCTTTCTTT. This chain connects TRBV30 to TRBJ1-1, with a possible D match to TRBD1 (5 bases). The CDR3 has 11 amino acids. Between the trimmed V and J ends, which lost 4 bases and 8 bases, there was a span of 11 bases. The germline CDR1 and CDR2 sequences are GTSNPN and SVGIG (reference sequence).

The rearrangement links TRBV6-2 or TRBV6-3 to TRBJ2-1; 8 bases map to TRBD2. Trimming removed 7 bases from V and 4 bases from J; junction bases left unmatched: 6. CDR3 length equals 14 residues. Looked up from germline, CDR1 is MNHEY and CDR2 is SVGEGT. Here the CDR3 reads CASTERGPYNEQFF. The CDR3 nucleotides read TGTGCCAGCACGGAGCGGGGGCCTTACAATGAGCAGTTCTTC.

There are a few counts of this clonotype. The gene calls are TRBV7-2 and TRBJ2-7; 7 positions match TRBD2. The CDR3 has 18 amino acids. Germline V gene data show CDR1 as SGHTA and CDR2 as FQGNSA. Trimming took 2 bases from V and 4 from J; bases not matched to a gene: 17. For the CDR3, the DNA is TGTGCCAGCAGCTTAACGCCTATGAACCGGGACTATATGTACGAGCAGTACTTC. Its translation: CASSLTPMNRDYMYEQYF.

The chain is built from TRBV20-1 and TRBJ2-3; 11 bases align to TRBD2. Germline CDR1 is DFQATT and CDR2 is SNEGSKA (reference sequence). J gave up 1 base and V 3 bases, and 9 bases lay outside the gene matches. The CDR3 is 17 amino acids. The CDR3 DNA sequence: TGCAGTGCTAGCCCGACCTTACTAGCGGGGGGCACAGATACGCAGTATTTT. It codes for CSASPTLLAGGTDTQYF.

This clonotype showed up just a few times. This chain connects TRBV10-3 to TRBJ1-1; a possible D gene is TRBD1 (5 bases). V lost 7 bases and J lost 4, with 16 bases in between. Per germline, CDR1 ENHRY and CDR2 SYGVKD. The CDR3 is made up of 14 amino acids. The CDR3 region is CAITQGGLGTEAFF. CDR3 nucleotides: TGTGCCATCACCCAGGGAGGGTTGGGCACTGAAGCTTTCTTT.

This clonotype was observed a handful of times. The rearrangement links TRBV27 to TRBJ2-1, with 9 bases that match TRBD2. The CDR3 spans 15 residues. Germline V lookup: CDR1 MNHEY, CDR2 SMNVEV (reference sequence). V was pared by 6 bases and J by 4 bases, with 7 bases of the junction left unmatched. Here the CDR3 DNA reads TGTGCCAGCAGCTTCAGACTAGCGGAGTACAATGAGCAGTTCTTC. Translated, it gives CASSFRLAEYNEQFF.

The chain uses TRBV6-1 and TRBJ2-7; 7 nucleotides align to TRBD1. Losses at the gene ends were 6 bases for V and 3 bases for J; bases not matched to a gene: 5. Germline-derived CDR1 and CDR2 are MNHNS and SASEGT. The CDR3 covers 13 residues. Here the CDR3 reads CASRRQGNYEQYF. The CDR3, as DNA: TGTGCCAGCAGACGACAGGGAAACTACGAGCAGTACTTC.

This clonotype appeared a few times. The V gene is TRBV7-2, the J gene TRBJ1-6, with a weak D call TRBD1 (5 bases). V was shortened by 7 bases and J by 7 bases, with 17 bases between the two germline ends. The CDR3 sequence is 15 residues long. Per the germline V gene, CDR1 is SGHTA and CDR2 is FQGNSA. DNA for the CDR3: TGTGCCAGCACCACCATACAGAGGGGCAATTCACCCCTCCACTTT. Residues: CASTTIQRGNSPLHF.

DNA for the CDR3: TGCAGTGCGAGTTCGAAGTTACTAGCGGGAGAAGCGTGGGATACGCAGTATTTT. Translated: CSASSKLLAGEAWDTQYF. The chain carries TRBV20-1 and TRBJ2-3; 11 bases fit TRBD2. The CDR3 extends over 18 amino acids. V lost 6 bases to trimming and J lost 6 bases; unmatched junction nucleotides: 20. The germline V gene encodes CDR1 DFQATT and CDR2 SNEGSKA (reference sequence).

V and J are TRBV20-1 and TRBJ1-6; no clear D gene. V lost 6 bases and J 2 bases, leaving 11 bases between the germline ends. This CDR3 has 14 amino acids. Germline V gene lookup returns CDR1 DFQATT and CDR2 SNEGSKA (reference sequence). CDR3: CSATPDTYNSPLHF. The CDR3 DNA reads TGCAGTGCCACCCCGGATACCTATAATTCACCCCTCCACTTT.

The CDR3 reads CASSAGTGREAFF. CDR3 nucleotides: TGTGCCAGCAGTGCCGGGACAGGCAGAGAAGCTTTCTTT. J is TRBJ1-1 and V is TRBV6-1, with 8 bases that match TRBD1. The CDR3 contains 13 residues. The germline V gene has CDR1 MNHNS and CDR2 SASEGT. The trim removed 4 bases at V and 8 bases at J, leaving 6 bases unmatched.

This clonotype showed up just a few times. This chain uses TRBV7-9 with TRBJ2-1; weak D call: TRBD1 (6 bases). V was clipped by 4 bases and J by 0 bases, with 13 bases between them. CDR3 length: 16 amino acids. Germline CDR1 is SEHNR and CDR2 is FQNEAQ (reference sequence). The CDR3 spells CASSSVRGSSYNEQFF. The CDR3 nucleotides read TGTGCCAGCAGCTCAGTGAGGGGGAGCTCCTACAATGAGCAGTTCTTC.

V gene TRBV9 combines with J gene TRBJ2-3, with D possibly being TRBD2 (5 bases). The germline V gene has CDR1 SGDLS and CDR2 YYNGEE. V lost 6 bases, J lost 1 base, and 9 bases lay in between. This CDR3 region has 13 residues. The CDR3 DNA sequence: TGTGCCAGCACGGCGGAGGGCACAGATACGCAGTATTTT. Its translation: CASTAEGTDTQYF. Supplemented by reference TRBV9 and TRBJ2-3, the full variable domain reads DSGVTQTPKHLITATGQRVTLRCSPRSGDLSVYWYQQSLDQGLQFLIQYYNGEERAKGNILERFSAQQFPDLHSELNLSSLELGDSALYFCASTAEGTDTQYFGPGTRLTVL.

The V gene is TRBV7-2, the J gene TRBJ2-3; TRBD2 aligns across 11 bases. J gave up 4 bases and V 5 bases, and 5 bases lay outside the gene matches. CDR3 length: 15 residues. In germline, CDR1 is SGHTA, CDR2 FQGNSA. The CDR3 DNA reads as TGTGCCAGCAGCCGGGTTAGCGGGGGGGCAGATACGCAGTATTTT. This codes for CASSRVSGGADTQYF.

V gene TRBV30 combines with J gene TRBJ2-7; possible D gene TRBD1, 7 bases. The CDR3 contains 13 residues. V lost 3 bases, J lost 3 bases, and 12 bases lay in between. The germline gives CDR1 GTSNPN, CDR2 SVGIG (reference sequence). As DNA, the CDR3 is TGTGCCTGGAGGGCAGGGGGGATCTACGAGCAGTACTTC. This codes for CAWRAGGIYEQYF.